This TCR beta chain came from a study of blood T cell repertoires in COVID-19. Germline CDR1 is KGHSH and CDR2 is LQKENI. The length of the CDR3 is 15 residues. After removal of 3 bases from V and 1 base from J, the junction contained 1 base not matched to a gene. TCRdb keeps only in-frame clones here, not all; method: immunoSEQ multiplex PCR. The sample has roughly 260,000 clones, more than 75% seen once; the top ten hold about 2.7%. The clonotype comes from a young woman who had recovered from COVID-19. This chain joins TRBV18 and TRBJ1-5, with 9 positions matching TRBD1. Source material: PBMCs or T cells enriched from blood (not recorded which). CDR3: CASSPGTGSNQPQHF. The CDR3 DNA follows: TGTGCCAGCTCACCCGGGACAGGGAGCAATCAGCCCCAGCATTTT.